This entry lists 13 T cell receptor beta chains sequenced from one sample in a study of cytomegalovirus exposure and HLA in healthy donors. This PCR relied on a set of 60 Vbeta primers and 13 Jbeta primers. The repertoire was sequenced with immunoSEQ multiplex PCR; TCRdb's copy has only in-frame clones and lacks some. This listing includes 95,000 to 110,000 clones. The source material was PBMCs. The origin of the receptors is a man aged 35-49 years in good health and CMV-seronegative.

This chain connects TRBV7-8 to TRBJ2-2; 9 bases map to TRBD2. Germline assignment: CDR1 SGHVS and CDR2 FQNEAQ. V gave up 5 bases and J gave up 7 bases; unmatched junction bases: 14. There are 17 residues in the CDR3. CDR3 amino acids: CASSITGSGSSIGELFF. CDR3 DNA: TGTGCCAGCAGCATCACTGGTAGCGGGAGTTCGATCGGGGAGCTGTTTTTT.

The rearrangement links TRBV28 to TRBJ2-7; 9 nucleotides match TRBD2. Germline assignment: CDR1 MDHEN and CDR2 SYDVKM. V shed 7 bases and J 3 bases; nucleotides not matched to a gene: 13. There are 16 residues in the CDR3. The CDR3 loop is CASTRGGVAGNYEQYF. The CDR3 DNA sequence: TGTGCCAGCACCCGCGGGGGGGTAGCGGGGAACTACGAGCAGTACTTC.

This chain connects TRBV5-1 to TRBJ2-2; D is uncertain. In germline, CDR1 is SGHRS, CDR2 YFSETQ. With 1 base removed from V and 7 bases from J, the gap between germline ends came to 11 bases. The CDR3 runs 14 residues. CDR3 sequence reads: CASSLRPSGGELFF. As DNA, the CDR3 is TGCGCCAGCAGCTTGCGACCCTCAGGCGGGGAGCTGTTTTTT.

CDR3 residues: CATSIRGYNQPQHF. The CDR3 nucleotides read TGTGCCACCTCTATCAGGGGTTACAATCAGCCCCAGCATTTT. The chain couples TRBV15 to TRBJ1-5; D possibly corresponds to TRBD1 (6 bases). The germline gives CDR1 LNHNV, CDR2 YYDKDF (reference sequence). Trimming removed 8 bases at V and 3 bases at J, with 14 bases between. The CDR3 extends over 14 amino acids.

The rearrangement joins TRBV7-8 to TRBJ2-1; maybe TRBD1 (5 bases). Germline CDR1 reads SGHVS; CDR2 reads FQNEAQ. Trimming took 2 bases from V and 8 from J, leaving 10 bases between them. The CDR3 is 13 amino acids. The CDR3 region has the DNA TGTGCCAGCAGCTTAAATTCCAGGGATGAGCAGTTCTTC. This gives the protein CASSLNSRDEQFF.

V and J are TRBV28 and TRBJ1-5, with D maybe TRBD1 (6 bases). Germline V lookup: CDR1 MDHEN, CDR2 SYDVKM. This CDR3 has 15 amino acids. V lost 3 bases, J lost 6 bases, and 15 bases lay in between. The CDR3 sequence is CASSFDWGQLQPQHF. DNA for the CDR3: TGTGCCAGCAGTTTTGATTGGGGGCAGCTTCAGCCCCAGCATTTT.

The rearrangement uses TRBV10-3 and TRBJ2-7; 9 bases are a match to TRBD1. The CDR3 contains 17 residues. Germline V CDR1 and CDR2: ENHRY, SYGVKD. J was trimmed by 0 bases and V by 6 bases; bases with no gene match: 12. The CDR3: CAIRDPGQGHSSYEQYF. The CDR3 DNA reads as TGTGCCATCAGGGACCCGGGACAGGGCCATAGCTCCTACGAGCAGTACTTC.

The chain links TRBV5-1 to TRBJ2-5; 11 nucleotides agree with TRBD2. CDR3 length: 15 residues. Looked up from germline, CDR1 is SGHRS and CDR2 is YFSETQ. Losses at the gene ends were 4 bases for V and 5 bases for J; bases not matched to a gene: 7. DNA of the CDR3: TGCGCCAGCAGCCAACATAGCGGGGGGGATGAGACCCAGTACTTC. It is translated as CASSQHSGGDETQYF.

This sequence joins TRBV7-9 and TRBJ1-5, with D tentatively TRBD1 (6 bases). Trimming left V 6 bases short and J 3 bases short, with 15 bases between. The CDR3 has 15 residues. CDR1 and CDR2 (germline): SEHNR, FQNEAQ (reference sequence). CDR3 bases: TGTGCCAGCAGTCCTATGACAGGCGTCAATCAGCCCCAGCATTTT. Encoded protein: CASSPMTGVNQPQHF.

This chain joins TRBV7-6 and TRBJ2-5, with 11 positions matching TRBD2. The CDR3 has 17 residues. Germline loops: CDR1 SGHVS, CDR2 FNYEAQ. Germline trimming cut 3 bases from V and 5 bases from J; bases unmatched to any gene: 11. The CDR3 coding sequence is TGTGCCAGCAGCTTTCGTAGCGGGAGGGCCCTAGGGGAGACCCAGTACTTC. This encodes CASSFRSGRALGETQYF.

The CDR3 here is CASSLALGRGNEQFF. CDR3 coding DNA: TGCGCCAGCAGCTTGGCGCTCGGACGGGGGAATGAGCAGTTCTTC. The gene calls are TRBV5-1 and TRBJ2-1, with D possibly TRBD2 on 6 matching bases. This CDR3 region has 15 residues. V was clipped by 0 bases and J by 7 bases, with 14 bases between them. CDR1 is SGHRS, CDR2 YFSETQ, per germline. Filled out from reference TRBV5-1 and TRBJ2-1, the complete variable domain reads KAGVTQTPRYLIKTRGQQVTLSCSPISGHRSVSWYQQTPGQGLQFLFEYFSETQRNKGNFPGRFSGRQFSNSRSEMNVSTLELGDSALYLCASSLALGRGNEQFFGPGTRLTVL.

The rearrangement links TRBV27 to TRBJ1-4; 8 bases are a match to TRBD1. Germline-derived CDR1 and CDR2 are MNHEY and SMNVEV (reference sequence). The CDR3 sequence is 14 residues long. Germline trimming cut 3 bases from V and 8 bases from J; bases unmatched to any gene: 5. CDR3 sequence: CASSFQGADEKLFF. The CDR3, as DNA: TGTGCCAGCAGTTTTCAGGGGGCAGACGAAAAACTGTTTTTT.

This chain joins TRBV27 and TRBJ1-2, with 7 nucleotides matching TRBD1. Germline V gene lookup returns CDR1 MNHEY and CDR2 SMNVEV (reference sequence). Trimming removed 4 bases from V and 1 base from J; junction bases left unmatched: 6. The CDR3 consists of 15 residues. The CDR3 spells CASSSDRVGNYGYTF. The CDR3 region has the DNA TGTGCCAGCAGTTCCGACAGGGTCGGTAACTATGGCTACACCTTC.